This T cell receptor (beta chain) was identified in a study of blood T cells in healthy people across ages. With respect to this clonotype: Its specificity is unknown.

Trimming removed 4 bases from V and 5 bases from J, with 9 bases in between. The CDR3 is made up of 13 amino acids. Germline V gives CDR1 MDHEN, CDR2 SYDVKM. A second PCR, run for roughly 7 to 11 cycles, used a sample-barcoded 5' primer plus a J-beta primer mix. Each cDNA molecule received a tag from a template-switch adaptor that had 12 random nucleotides. TCRdb reprocessed the 5' RACE reads via MiXCR and lists one record per CDR3 protein. The repertoire holds just under 750,000 distinct CDR3 sequences, about 20% seen once, with roughly 22% in the top ten. Study-wide results and caveats: Unknown CMV status may confound age-related changes in expanded clones. The study regarded diversity estimates from one million T cells as underestimates.

Every donor provided 8.5 to 10 milliliters of peripheral blood. Sequencing input: blood. The sequence came from a man between 65 and 80 years old in good health. The J gene is TRBJ2-1, the V gene TRBV28, with a tentative D call TRBD1 (6 bases). This CDR3 is CASSSGVHNEQFF. The CDR3 nucleotides read TGTGCCAGCAGTTCAGGGGTCCACAATGAGCAGTTCTTC.